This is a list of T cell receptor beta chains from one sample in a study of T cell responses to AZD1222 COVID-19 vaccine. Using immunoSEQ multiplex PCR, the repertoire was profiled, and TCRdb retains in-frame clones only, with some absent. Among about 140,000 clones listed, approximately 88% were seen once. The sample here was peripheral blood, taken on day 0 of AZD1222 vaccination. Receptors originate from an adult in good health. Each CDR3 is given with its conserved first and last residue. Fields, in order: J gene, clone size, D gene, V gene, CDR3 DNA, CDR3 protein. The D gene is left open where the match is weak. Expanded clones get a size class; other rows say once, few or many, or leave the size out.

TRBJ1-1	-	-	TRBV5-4	TGTGCCAGCAGCTTCGGGGGCTGGGGCACTGAAGCTTTCTTT	CASSFGGWGTEAFF
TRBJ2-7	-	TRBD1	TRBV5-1	TGCGCCAGCGGATCTGACAGGGACTACGAGCAGTACTTC	CASGSDRDYEQYF
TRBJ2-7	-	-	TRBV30	TGTGCCTGGAGTGAAGGCCCCTACGAGCAGTACTTC	CAWSEGPYEQYF
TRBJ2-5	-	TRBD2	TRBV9	TGTGCCAGCAGTGTTAGCGGGGGGGCGAAGACCCAGTACTTC	CASSVSGGAKTQYF
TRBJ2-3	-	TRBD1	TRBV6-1	TGTGCCAGCAGTGGGGGGACAGGGTTAGTGGCAGATACGCAGTATTTT	CASSGGTGLVADTQYF
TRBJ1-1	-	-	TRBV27	TGTGCCAGCAGCACCCTTCGGAAGAACACTGAAGCTTTCTTT	CASSTLRKNTEAFF
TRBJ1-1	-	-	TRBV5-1	TGCGCCAGCAGCTCCCAGCGCTCTGACAACACTGAAGCTTTCTTT	CASSSQRSDNTEAFF
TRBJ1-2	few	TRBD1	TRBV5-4	TGTGCCAGCACCATTACCGGGACAGGGGATGGCTACACCTTC	CASTITGTGDGYTF
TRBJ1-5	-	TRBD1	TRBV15	TGTGCCACCAGCTCCCGGGACAGCGACCACCTGGGCAATCAGCCCCAGCATTTT	CATSSRDSDHLGNQPQHF
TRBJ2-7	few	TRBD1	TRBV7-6	TGTGCCAGCAGCCCCGGGACAGGGGGCTACGAGCAGTACTTC	CASSPGTGGYEQYF
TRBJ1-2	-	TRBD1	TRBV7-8	TGTGCCAGCAGCGCCCGAGGGACAGACAATTACTATGGCTACACCTTC	CASSARGTDNYYGYTF
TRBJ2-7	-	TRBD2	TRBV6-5	TGTGCCAGCAGTTACCCTAGCGGTCCCTCCTACGAGCAGTACTTC	CASSYPSGPSYEQYF
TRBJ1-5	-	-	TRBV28	TGTGCCAGCAGTTTATTGGGCAGGAGTGGCCAGCCCCAGCATTTT	CASSLLGRSGQPQHF
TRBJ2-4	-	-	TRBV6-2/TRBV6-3	TGTGCCAGCAGTTACGGCTGGGGCATTCAGTACTTC	CASSYGWGIQYF
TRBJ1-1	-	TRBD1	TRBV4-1	TGCGCCAGCAGCCAGCCGGGACAGCTCACTGAAGCTTTCTTT	CASSQPGQLTEAFF
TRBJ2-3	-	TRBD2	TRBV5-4	TGTGCCAGCAGCTTGGGGCTAGCGGGGGGGCCTCTAACAGATACGCAGTATTTT	CASSLGLAGGPLTDTQYF
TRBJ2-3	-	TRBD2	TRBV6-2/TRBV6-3	TGTGCCAGCAGTACGCCTAGCGGGCCTCGCACAGATACGCAGTATTTT	CASSTPSGPRTDTQYF
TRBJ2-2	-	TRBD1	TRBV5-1	TGCGCCAGCAGCTTGGGGGACAGTACCGGGGAGCTGTTTTTT	CASSLGDSTGELFF
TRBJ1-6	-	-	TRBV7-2	TGTGCCAGCAGCTTAGGCGCCACAGGGAATTCACCCCTCCACTTT	CASSLGATGNSPLHF
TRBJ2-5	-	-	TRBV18	TGTGCCAGCTCACCACCAACCCTGCAAGAGACCCAGTACTTC	CASSPPTLQETQYF
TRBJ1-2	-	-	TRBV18	TGTGCCAGCTCCTTAGGGCAGGGTGAATTCGGTGGCTACACCTTC	CASSLGQGEFGGYTF
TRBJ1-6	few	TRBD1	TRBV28	TGTGCCAGCAGTACCACCGGGACAGGGTCTTCACCCCTCCACTTT	CASSTTGTGSSPLHF
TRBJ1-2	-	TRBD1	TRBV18	TGTGCCAGCTCACCGGGACAGGTGGAGGCGTATGGCTACACCTTC	CASSPGQVEAYGYTF
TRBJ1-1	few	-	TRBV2	TGTGCCAGCAGTGTGCAGGGGAGGGACACTGAAGCTTTCTTT	CASSVQGRDTEAFF
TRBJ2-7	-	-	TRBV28	TGTGCCAGCAGTTTGAGAGGGGTGAACTACGAGCAGTACTTC	CASSLRGVNYEQYF
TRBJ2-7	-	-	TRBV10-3	TGTGCCATAGCACGGAACTCCTACGAGCAGTACTTC	CAIARNSYEQYF
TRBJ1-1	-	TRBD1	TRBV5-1	TGCGCCAGCAGCATCGCCCAGGGGGAGTTGGCTGAAGCTTTCTTT	CASSIAQGELAEAFF
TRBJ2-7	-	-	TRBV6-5	TGTGCCAGCAGTTGGTTAAGGGAAGTGGCCAACGAGCAGTACTTC	CASSWLREVANEQYF
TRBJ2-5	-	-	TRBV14	TGTGCCAGCAGCGAGACTCCGGGGCCGAGAGGGTCCCCCTACTTC	CASSETPGPRGSPYF
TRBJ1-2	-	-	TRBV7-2	TGTGCCAGCAGCTTAAGACGACACAGAGTTTCTAACTATGGCTACACCTTC	CASSLRRHRVSNYGYTF
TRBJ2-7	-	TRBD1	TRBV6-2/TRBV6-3	TGTGCCAGCAGCCCTGGACAGGGCAAACTCTCCTACGAGCAGTACTTC	CASSPGQGKLSYEQYF
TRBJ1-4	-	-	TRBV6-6	TGTGCCAGCAGTTACCAGGGCGGGGGGGAAAAACTGTTTTTT	CASSYQGGGEKLFF
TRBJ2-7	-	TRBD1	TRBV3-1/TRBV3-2	TGTGCCAGCAGCCACTACAGGGGCTACGAGCAGTACTTC	CASSHYRGYEQYF
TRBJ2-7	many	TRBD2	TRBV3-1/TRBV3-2	TGTGCCAGCAGCCCTGGGGGGGGATTCTACGAGCAGTACTTC	CASSPGGGFYEQYF
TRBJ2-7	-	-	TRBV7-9	TGTGCCAGCAGCTACCGTGTGACTAGGAGTGGGCACGAGCAGTACTTC	CASSYRVTRSGHEQYF
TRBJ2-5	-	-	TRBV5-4	TGTGCCAGCAGCCCCCCCGGACAGCAAGAGACCCAGTACTTC	CASSPPGQQETQYF
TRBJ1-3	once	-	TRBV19	TGTGCCAGTACGGGTCAGGGAGGATCTGGAAACACCATATATTTT	CASTGQGGSGNTIYF
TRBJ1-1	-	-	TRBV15	TGTGCCACCAGCAGTATCCCGAACACTGAAGCTTTCTTT	CATSSIPNTEAFF
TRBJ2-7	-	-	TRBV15	TGTGCCACCAGCAGAGAGTGGAAGTACGAGCAGTACTTC	CATSREWKYEQYF
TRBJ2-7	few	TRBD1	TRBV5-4	TGTGCCAGCAGCTCAGGGACAGGGTCGCGCGAGCAGTACTTC	CASSSGTGSREQYF